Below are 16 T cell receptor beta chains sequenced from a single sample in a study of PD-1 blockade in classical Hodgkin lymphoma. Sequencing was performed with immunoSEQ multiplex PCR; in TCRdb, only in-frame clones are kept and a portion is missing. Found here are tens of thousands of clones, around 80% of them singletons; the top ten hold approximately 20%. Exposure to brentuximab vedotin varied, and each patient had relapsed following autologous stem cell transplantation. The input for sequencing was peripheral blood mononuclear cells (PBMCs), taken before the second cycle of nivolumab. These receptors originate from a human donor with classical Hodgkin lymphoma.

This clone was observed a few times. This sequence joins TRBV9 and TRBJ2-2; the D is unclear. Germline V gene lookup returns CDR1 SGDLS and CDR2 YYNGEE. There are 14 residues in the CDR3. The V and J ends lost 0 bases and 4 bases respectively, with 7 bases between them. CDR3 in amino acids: CASSVVGFTGELFF. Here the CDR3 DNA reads TGTGCCAGCAGCGTAGTCGGATTCACCGGGGAGCTGTTTTTT. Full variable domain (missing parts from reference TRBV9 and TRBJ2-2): DSGVTQTPKHLITATGQRVTLRCSPRSGDLSVYWYQQSLDQGLQFLIQYYNGEERAKGNILERFSAQQFPDLHSELNLSSLELGDSALYFCASSVVGFTGELFFGEGSRLTVL.

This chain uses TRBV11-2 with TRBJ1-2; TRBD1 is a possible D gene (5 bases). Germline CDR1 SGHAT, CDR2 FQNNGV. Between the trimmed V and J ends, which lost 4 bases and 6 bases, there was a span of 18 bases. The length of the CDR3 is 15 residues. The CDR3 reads CASSSSYKGWHGYTF. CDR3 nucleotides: TGTGCCAGCAGCTCATCCTATAAGGGGTGGCATGGCTACACCTTC. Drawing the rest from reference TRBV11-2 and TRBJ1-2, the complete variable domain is EAGVAQSPRYKIIEKRQSVAFWCNPISGHATLYWYQQILGQGPKLLIQFQNNGVVDDSQLPKDRFSAERLKGVDSTLKIQPAKLEDSAVYLCASSSSYKGWHGYTFGSGTRLTVV.

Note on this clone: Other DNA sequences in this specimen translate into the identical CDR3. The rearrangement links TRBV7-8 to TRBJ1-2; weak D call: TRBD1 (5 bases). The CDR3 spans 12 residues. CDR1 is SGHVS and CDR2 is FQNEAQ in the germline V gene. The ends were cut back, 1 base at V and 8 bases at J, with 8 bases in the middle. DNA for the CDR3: TGTGCCAGCAGCTTAGTGGGGGAGGGCTACACCTTC. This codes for CASSLVGEGYTF.

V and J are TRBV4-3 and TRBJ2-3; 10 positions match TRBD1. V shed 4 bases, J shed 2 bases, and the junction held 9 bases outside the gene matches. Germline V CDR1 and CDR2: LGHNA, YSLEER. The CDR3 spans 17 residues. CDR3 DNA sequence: TGCGCCAGCAGCCCACTGGGGACAGGGGCAGTCACAGATACGCAGTATTTT. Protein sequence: CASSPLGTGAVTDTQYF.

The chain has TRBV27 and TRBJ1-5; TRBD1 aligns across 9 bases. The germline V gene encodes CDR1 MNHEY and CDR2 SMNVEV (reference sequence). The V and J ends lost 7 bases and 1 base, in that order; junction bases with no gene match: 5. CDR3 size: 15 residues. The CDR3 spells CASKPGTGSNQPQHF. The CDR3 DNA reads TGTGCCAGCAAGCCCGGGACAGGGAGCAATCAGCCCCAGCATTTT.

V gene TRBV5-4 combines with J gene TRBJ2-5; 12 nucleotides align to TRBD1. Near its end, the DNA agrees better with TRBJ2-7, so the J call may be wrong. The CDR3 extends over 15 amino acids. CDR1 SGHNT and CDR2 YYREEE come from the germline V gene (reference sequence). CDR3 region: CASSRGQGATTEQYF. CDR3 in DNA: TGTGCCAGCAGCCGGGGACAGGGGGCAACGACCGAGCAGTACTTC.

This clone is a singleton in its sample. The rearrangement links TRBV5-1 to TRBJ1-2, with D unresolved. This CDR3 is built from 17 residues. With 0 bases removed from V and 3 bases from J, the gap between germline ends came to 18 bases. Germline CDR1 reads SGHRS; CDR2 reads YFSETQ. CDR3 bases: TGCGCCAGCAGCTTGGGACACCACAGTTCTCGAGACTATGGCTACACCTTC. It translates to CASSLGHHSSRDYGYTF. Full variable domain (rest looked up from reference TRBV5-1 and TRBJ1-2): KAGVTQTPRYLIKTRGQQVTLSCSPISGHRSVSWYQQTPGQGLQFLFEYFSETQRNKGNFPGRFSGRQFSNSRSEMNVSTLELGDSALYLCASSLGHHSSRDYGYTFGSGTRLTVV.

The CDR3 spells CASSVSSGGADQYF. The CDR3, as DNA: TGTGCCAGCAGCGTTAGTAGCGGGGGGGCAGACCAGTACTTC. The chain has TRBV9 and TRBJ2-5, with 11 nucleotides matching TRBD2. Germline V gene sequence: CDR1 SGDLS, CDR2 YYNGEE. Losses at the gene ends were 2 bases for V and 10 bases for J; bases not matched to a gene: 7. The CDR3 sequence is 14 residues long. The full variable domain, its missing parts supplied by reference TRBV9 and TRBJ2-5, is DSGVTQTPKHLITATGQRVTLRCSPRSGDLSVYWYQQSLDQGLQFLIQYYNGEERAKGNILERFSAQQFPDLHSELNLSSLELGDSALYFCASSVSSGGADQYFGPGTRLLVL.

The CDR3 nucleotides read TGTGCCAGCAGTACCTCTTTCAATGAGCAGTTCTTC. Protein product: CASSTSFNEQFF. V is TRBV6-5 and J is TRBJ2-1; D is unresolved. This CDR3 spans 12 amino acids. Germline CDR1 MNHEY, CDR2 SVGAGI. The ends were cut back, 5 bases at V and 6 bases at J, with 8 bases in the middle.

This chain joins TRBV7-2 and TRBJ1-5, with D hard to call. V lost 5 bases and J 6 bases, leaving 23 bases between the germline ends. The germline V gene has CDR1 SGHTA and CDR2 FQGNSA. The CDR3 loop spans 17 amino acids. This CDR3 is CASSKTPAGGESQPQHF. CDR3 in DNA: TGTGCCAGCAGCAAAACTCCAGCGGGTGGGGAGAGTCAGCCCCAGCATTTT.

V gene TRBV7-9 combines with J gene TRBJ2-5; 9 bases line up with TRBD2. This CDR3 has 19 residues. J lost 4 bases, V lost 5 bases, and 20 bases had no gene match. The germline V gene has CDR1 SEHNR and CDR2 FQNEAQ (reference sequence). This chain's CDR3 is CASSQRSTLLAGERETQYF. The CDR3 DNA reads TGTGCCAGCAGCCAACGCTCGACCCTGTTAGCGGGAGAGAGAGAGACCCAGTACTTC.

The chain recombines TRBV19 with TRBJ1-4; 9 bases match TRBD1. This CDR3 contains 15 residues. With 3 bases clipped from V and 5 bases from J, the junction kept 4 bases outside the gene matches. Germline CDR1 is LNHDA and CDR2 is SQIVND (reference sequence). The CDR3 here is CASSMPGQGNEKLFF. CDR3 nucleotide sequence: TGTGCCAGTAGTATGCCCGGACAGGGGAATGAAAAACTGTTTTTT.

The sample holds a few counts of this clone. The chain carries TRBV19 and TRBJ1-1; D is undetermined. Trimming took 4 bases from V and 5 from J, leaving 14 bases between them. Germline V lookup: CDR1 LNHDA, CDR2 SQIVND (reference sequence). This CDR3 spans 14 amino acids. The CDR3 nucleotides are TGTGCCAGTAGTACTGAGGGTGTAAAGACTGAAGCTTTCTTT. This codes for CASSTEGVKTEAFF. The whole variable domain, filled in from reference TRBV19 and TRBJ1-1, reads DGGITQSPKYLFRKEGQNVTLSCEQNLNHDAMYWYRQDPGQGLRLIYYSQIVNDFQKGDIAEGYSVSREKKESFPLTVTSAQKNPTAFYLCASSTEGVKTEAFFGQGTRLTVV.

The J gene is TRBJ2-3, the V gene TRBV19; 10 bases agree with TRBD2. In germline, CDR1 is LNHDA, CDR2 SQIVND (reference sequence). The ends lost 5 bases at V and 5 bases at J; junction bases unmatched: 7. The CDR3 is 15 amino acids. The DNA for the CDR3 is TGTGCCAGTAGTTTCCTAGCGGGGGCGGGAGATACGCAGTATTTT. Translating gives CASSFLAGAGDTQYF.

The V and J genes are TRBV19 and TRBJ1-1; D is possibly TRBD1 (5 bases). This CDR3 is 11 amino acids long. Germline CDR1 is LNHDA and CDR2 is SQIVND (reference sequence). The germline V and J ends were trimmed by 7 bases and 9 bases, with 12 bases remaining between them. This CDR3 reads CASIMGRQAFF. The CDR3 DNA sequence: TGTGCCAGTATCATGGGGCGGCAAGCTTTCTTT.

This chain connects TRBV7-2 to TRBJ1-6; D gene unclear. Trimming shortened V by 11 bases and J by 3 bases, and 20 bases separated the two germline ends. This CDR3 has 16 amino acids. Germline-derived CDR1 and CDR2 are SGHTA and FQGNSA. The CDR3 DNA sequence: TGTGCCTCTGTCGGAGGTGCGGGTGGCTATAATTCACCCCTCCACTTT. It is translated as CASVGGAGGYNSPLHF.